This TCR beta chain is drawn from a study of T cells after yellow fever vaccination. In the study overall: Where fractions had low cell numbers, libraries were prepared from them with the SMART-Seq v4 Ultra Low Input RNA kit. Whole-study findings and limits: Post-booster reappearance was seen for most primary-vaccination clones (roughly 96% CD4, around 89% CD8).

CDR3 size: 17 residues. Trimming shortened V by 0 bases and J by 8 bases, and 19 bases separated the two germline ends. Germline V gene sequence: CDR1 LGHNA, CDR2 YNFKEQ. 5'RACE template switching generated TCR cDNA, adding a universal primer site and UMIs. TCRdb itself ran the 5' RACE reads through MiXCR, one entry per CDR3 protein. The data contain 200,000 to 300,000 distinct CDR3 sequences, roughly 3.5% of them singletons. This clonotype was seen many times. Its matching antigen is unknown. The origin of this receptor is a young man who received the YFV17D yellow fever vaccine. The chain uses TRBV4-2 and TRBJ1-4; D unresolved. The starting material was PBMCs, obtained 15 days after the yellow fever booster vaccination. CDR3: CASSQDYDRRVVEKLFF. The DNA for the CDR3 is TGTGCCAGCAGCCAAGATTACGATAGGCGGGTGGTGGAAAAACTGTTTTTT.